This TCR beta chain emerged from a study of STAT5B mutations in CD4+ large granular lymphocyte leukemia. Study results and limitations: No patients shared main leukemic clonotypes, though roughly 27% appeared at low frequency elsewhere.

Details on this clone: Its antigen is undetermined. Sequence at one end of the junction differs from germline and may be a read error.

Healthy controls were blood donor buffy coats. This was a survey-level run. The method was immunoSEQ multiplex PCR; TCRdb's version includes in-frame clones alone and lacks a portion of them. This sample has about 21,000 clones, with roughly three quarters found just once. This sequence originates from a human donor in good health. The sample comprised CD4+ T cells from blood buffy coats.

The DNA for the CDR3 is TGTGCTAGCAGCCTGCTGACAGGGCCCCAAGAGACCCAGTACTTC. Protein sequence: CASSLLTGPQETQYF. V is TRBV7-7 and J is TRBJ2-5; 7 bases fit TRBD1. Germline loops: CDR1 SSHAT, CDR2 FNYEAQ (reference sequence). This CDR3 has 15 amino acids.